This TCR beta chain was captured in a study of human T cells and chemical hapten exposure. Study-level information: Yields of TCR per sample differed, chiefly owing to small differences in pooled library volume. The study's findings and limits: There was no change with DPC sensitization in TCRs above 1 in 1000 frequency.

Described time point: healthy volunteer bleed at 2 weeks. The starting material, unfractionated whole blood, was used for total RNA extraction. With respect to this clonotype: The antigen remains unidentified. Just one base apart from a much larger clone, this may be a read error.

Per the germline V gene, CDR1 is SGHTA and CDR2 is FQGNSA. The CDR3 has 15 amino acids. TCRdb passed the RACE reads through MiXCR, listing each CDR3 protein once. The sample has approximately 90,000 distinct CDR3 sequences, 8.5% to 9% seen once. The V gene is TRBV7-2, the J gene TRBJ2-3; maybe TRBD2 (6 bases). Sequencing was done on a sample of whole blood. The TCR originated in a female donor in good health. Some clones in this sample may be carry-over from other donors' samples. CDR3 sequence: CVSSRRESSTDTQYF. In nucleotides, the CDR3 is TGTGTCAGCAGCCGCCGGGAGTCGAGCACAGATACGCAGTATTTT.